The 6 T cell receptor beta chains below were found in one sample sequenced in a study of human T cells and chemical hapten exposure. Time point here: patch test 3, about 24 weeks after DPC sensitization. The treatment: therapeutic diphenylcyclopropenone sensitization with weekly scalp DPC. TCRdb recomputed calls from the RACE reads with MiXCR, one row per CDR3 protein. The sample consists of tens of thousands of distinct CDR3 sequences, 11% of them appearing once. Here the sequenced sample was whole blood, taken in connection with sensitization to the hapten diphenylcyclopropenone (DPC). The receptors were gathered from a young woman with alopecia areata. Some clones in this sample may be carry-over from other donors' samples.

In this sample, this clonotype turned up many times. V and J are TRBV6-5 and TRBJ2-2; D is perhaps TRBD2 (5 bases). Germline assignment: CDR1 MNHEY and CDR2 SVGAGI. Deletions cut 7 bases from V and 4 bases from J, with 10 bases between. The CDR3 spans 13 residues. CDR3 region: CASTAGITGELFF. The CDR3 region has the DNA TGTGCCAGCACGGCGGGTATCACCGGGGAGCTGTTTTTT.

This clonotype showed up many times. The CDR3 bases are TGTGCCAGCAGTTTAGGTGGGCGGGACCGGGGAGATGAGCAGTTCTTC. This encodes CASSLGGRDRGDEQFF. The chain recombines TRBV28 with TRBJ2-1, with D possibly matching TRBD2 (6 bases). The CDR3 is 16 amino acids. Deletions cut 2 bases from V and 8 bases from J, with 19 bases between. Germline assignment: CDR1 MDHEN and CDR2 SYDVKM.

This clonotype was observed at least ten times. The CDR3 nucleotides are TGTGCCAGCAGCCCCCCCAGGGACGGCACTGAAGCTTTCTTT. This translates into CASSPPRDGTEAFF. The gene calls are TRBV7-2 and TRBJ1-1; weak D call: TRBD1 (5 bases). There are 14 residues in the CDR3. V was pared by 5 bases and J by 4 bases, with 14 bases between. CDR1 SGHTA and CDR2 FQGNSA come from the germline V gene.

The chain couples TRBV29-1 to TRBJ1-3; 9 nucleotides match TRBD1. Germline values: CDR1 SQVTM, CDR2 ANQGSEA. The CDR3 consists of 17 residues. Losses at the gene ends were 4 bases for V and 0 bases for J; bases not matched to a gene: 10. This CDR3 reads CSVVTPGTGTSGNTIYF. The CDR3 DNA follows: TGCAGCGTTGTAACACCCGGGACAGGGACCTCTGGAAACACCATATATTTT.

The sample holds a few counts of this clonotype. The V gene is TRBV12-3 or TRBV12-4, the J gene TRBJ2-5; 8 positions match TRBD2. V shed 5 bases and J 5 bases; nucleotides not matched to a gene: 19. There are 18 residues in the CDR3. The CDR3 loop is CASSPRSSGSQSSETQYF. The CDR3 coding sequence is TGTGCCAGCAGTCCTCGGTCCAGCGGGAGTCAGAGTTCGGAGACCCAGTACTTC.

This clonotype was counted a few times. The rearrangement links TRBV18 to TRBJ2-2; D may match TRBD1 or TRBD2 (5 bases each). CDR3 length: 16 residues. Looked up from germline, CDR1 is KGHSH and CDR2 is LQKENI. Deletions cut 4 bases from V and 0 bases from J, with 12 bases between. The chain's CDR3 is CASSRDLGANTGELFF. For the CDR3, the DNA is TGTGCCAGCTCACGCGACTTGGGGGCGAACACCGGGGAGCTGTTTTTT.